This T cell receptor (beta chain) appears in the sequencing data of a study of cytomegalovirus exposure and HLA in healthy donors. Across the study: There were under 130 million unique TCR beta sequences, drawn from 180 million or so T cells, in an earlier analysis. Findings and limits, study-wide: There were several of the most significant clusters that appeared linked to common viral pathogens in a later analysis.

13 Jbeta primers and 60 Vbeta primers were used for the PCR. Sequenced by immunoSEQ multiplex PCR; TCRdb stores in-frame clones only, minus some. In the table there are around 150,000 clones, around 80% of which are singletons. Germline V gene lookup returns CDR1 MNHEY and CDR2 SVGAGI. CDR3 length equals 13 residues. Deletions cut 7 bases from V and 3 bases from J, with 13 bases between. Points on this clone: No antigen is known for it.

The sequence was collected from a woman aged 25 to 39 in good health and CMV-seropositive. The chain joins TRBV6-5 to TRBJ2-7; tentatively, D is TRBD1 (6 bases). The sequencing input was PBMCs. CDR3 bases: TGTGCCAGCACCAACTCAGGGGACTACGAGCAGTACTTC. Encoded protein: CASTNSGDYEQYF.